What follows are 28 T cell receptor beta chains derived from one specimen sequenced in a study of identical twins. Via MiXCR, TCRdb re-called the 5' RACE reads, giving one row per CDR3 protein. The profile covers about 340,000 distinct CDR3 sequences, with 12% appearing a single time and approximately 7.6% taken by the ten largest. These data were likewise used in another study, on yellow fever vaccine responses in identical twins.

The sequenced material came from CD8+ T cells sorted from blood. These receptors were taken from a woman aged 18-29 years in good health.

The V call is TRBV28, the J call TRBJ2-3; no clear D gene. Germline values: CDR1 MDHEN, CDR2 SYDVKM. The germline V and J ends were trimmed by 5 bases and 2 bases, with 11 bases remaining between them. The CDR3 has 14 amino acids. The CDR3, as DNA: TGTGCCAGCAGTCTGACTTTCCTCACAGATACGCAGTATTTT. Translation gives CASSLTFLTDTQYF. The full variable domain, rest sourced from reference TRBV28 and TRBJ2-3, is DVKVTQSSRYLVKRTGEKVFLECVQDMDHENMFWYRQDPGLGLRLIYFSYDVKMKEKGDIPEGYSVSREKKERFSLILESASTNQTSMYLCASSLTFLTDTQYFGPGTRLTVL.

This clonotype was counted a few times. The CDR3 DNA is TGTGCCAGCAGTCGGGACGGGACCATCTATGGCTACACCTTC. Encoded protein: CASSRDGTIYGYTF. The chain employs TRBV28 and TRBJ1-2, with D tentatively TRBD1 (5 bases). The germline V and J ends were trimmed by 5 bases and 4 bases, with 14 bases remaining between them. The CDR3 contains 14 residues. CDR1 and CDR2 (germline): MDHEN, SYDVKM.

This sequence joins TRBV29-1 and TRBJ2-1; 8 nucleotides match TRBD2. V was clipped by 7 bases and J by 1 base; unmatched bases: 3. Per germline, CDR1 SQVTM and CDR2 ANQGSEA. The CDR3 loop spans 13 amino acids. CDR3 residues: CSARGGSYNEQFF. The CDR3 DNA reads TGCAGCGCCCGGGGGGGGTCCTACAATGAGCAGTTCTTC.

CDR3 region: CASTLYDRKGTGANVLTF. As DNA, the CDR3 is TGTGCCAGCACCCTTTACGACAGGAAGGGAACTGGGGCCAACGTCCTGACTTTC. This chain links TRBV4-2 with TRBJ2-6; tentatively, D is TRBD1 (6 bases). The germline gives CDR1 LGHNA, CDR2 YNFKEQ. The CDR3 sequence is 18 residues long. V dropped 7 bases and J dropped 2 bases, with 21 bases sitting between them.

Many counts were recorded for this clonotype. The rearrangement joins TRBV11-2 to TRBJ2-7; TRBD1 might be the D (5 bases). There are 13 residues in the CDR3. The V gene lost 7 bases and the J gene lost 6 bases, with 16 bases spanning the gap. Germline loops: CDR1 SGHAT, CDR2 FQNNGV. Written as DNA, the CDR3 is TGTGCCAGCACTCCTCCAGGGTCCGGCGAGCAGTACGTC. Translation: CASTPPGSGEQYV.

V usage is TRBV6-6 and J usage is TRBJ2-7; 8 positions match TRBD2. CDR1 is MNHNY, CDR2 SVGAGI, per germline (reference sequence). The CDR3 is made up of 12 amino acids. This CDR3 reads CAAGGGPGEQYF. The CDR3 nucleotides are TGTGCGGCGGGGGGAGGGCCTGGCGAGCAGTACTTC.

This clonotype was picked up a small number of times. The rearrangement joins TRBV6-1 to TRBJ2-1; 10 positions agree with TRBD1. The CDR3 is 14 amino acids. From germline, CDR1 is MNHNS and CDR2 SASEGT. Trimming took 2 bases from V and 11 from J; bases not matched to a gene: 6. As DNA, the CDR3 is TGTGCCAGCAGTGAAAGCGGGACAGGGGCCAAGCAGTTCTTC. Translating it yields CASSESGTGAKQFF.

This clonotype has a handful of counts. The chain joins TRBV24-1 to TRBJ1-3; tentative D call: TRBD1 (5 bases). The germline CDR1 and CDR2 sequences are KGHDR and SFDVKD. The CDR3 spans 16 residues. Trimming removed 0 bases at V and 2 bases at J, with 10 bases between. The CDR3 sequence: CATSDLPDRTGNTIYF. In DNA form, the CDR3 reads TGTGCCACCAGTGATTTGCCCGACAGAACTGGAAACACCATATATTTT.

This clonotype has only a few counts. This rearrangement joins TRBV4-1 to TRBJ1-6, with TRBD1 matching over 8 bases. The V and J ends lost 6 bases and 8 bases, in that order; junction bases with no gene match: 6. Germline CDR1 MGHRA, CDR2 YSYEKL. CDR3 length: 14 residues. For the CDR3, the DNA is TGCGCCAGCAGTCAAAAGACAGGGGATTCACCCCTCCACTTT. This codes for CASSQKTGDSPLHF.

The chain links TRBV5-8 to TRBJ2-6, with no clear D. The CDR3 length is 15 residues. The germline V gene encodes CDR1 SGHTS and CDR2 YDEGEE. The V end was cut by 3 bases, the J end by 0 bases, with 7 bases between. The CDR3 DNA reads TGTGCCAGCAGCTCCGTACGCTCTGGGGCCAACGTCCTGACTTTC. Its protein is CASSSVRSGANVLTF.

This clonotype was seen only a few times. The V gene is TRBV4-1, the J gene TRBJ2-7; TRBD2 aligns across 9 bases. The junction had 4 bases not matched to a gene; V was cut back by 2 bases and J by 5 bases. CDR1 is MGHRA, CDR2 YSYEKL, per germline. The CDR3 consists of 14 residues. Here the CDR3 DNA reads TGCGCCAGCAGCCAACCGGGACTAGCCAACGAGCAGTACTTC. Protein product: CASSQPGLANEQYF.

This clonotype was observed once. The rearrangement uses TRBV19 and TRBJ2-7, with D tentatively TRBD1 (6 bases). The CDR3 is 15 amino acids. Germline V gives CDR1 LNHDA, CDR2 SQIVND (reference sequence). V shed 5 bases and J shed 2 bases, with 16 bases lying between them. CDR3 sequence reads: CASSSIARDTYEQYF. CDR3 nucleotide sequence: TGTGCCAGTAGTTCAATCGCCCGGGACACCTACGAGCAGTACTTC.

The chain links TRBV5-4 to TRBJ2-1; no reliable D call. Germline CDR1 reads SGHNT; CDR2 reads YYREEE (reference sequence). This CDR3 has 14 amino acids. Trimming shortened V by 3 bases and J by 8 bases, and 15 bases separated the two germline ends. As DNA, the CDR3 is TGTGCCAGCAGCTCCTACGACACCTTCCATGAGCAGTTCTTC. Its translation: CASSSYDTFHEQFF.

This clonotype has more than one count but fewer than ten. CDR3 sequence (DNA): TGTGCCAGCAAACTAGCGGGGGGGACCTACAATGAGCAGTTCTTC. This codes for CASKLAGGTYNEQFF. The chain employs TRBV28 and TRBJ2-1, with 13 bases aligning to TRBD2. The J segment lost 2 bases and the V segment lost 7 bases, leaving 2 bases of the junction unmatched. The CDR3 extends over 15 amino acids. Germline V gives CDR1 MDHEN, CDR2 SYDVKM.

This clonotype was counted only a few times. The CDR3 is CASSFTPGELFF. CDR3 coding DNA: TGTGCCAGCAGTTTTACCCCCGGGGAGCTGTTTTTT. The chain is built from TRBV12-3 or TRBV12-4 and TRBJ2-2; D is undetermined. The germline V and J ends were trimmed by 3 bases and 6 bases, with 5 bases remaining between them. The CDR3 sequence is 12 residues long.

This clonotype was seen a few times. The chain carries TRBV12-3 or TRBV12-4 and TRBJ2-1; 9 bases fit TRBD2. After removal of 0 bases from V and 4 bases from J, the junction contained 19 bases not matched to a gene. The CDR3 has 21 amino acids. This chain's CDR3 is CASSLAAFAREGTQRYNEQFF. DNA for the CDR3: TGTGCCAGCAGTTTAGCGGCCTTTGCGCGGGAGGGCACTCAAAGATACAATGAGCAGTTCTTC.

This rearrangement joins TRBV7-9 to TRBJ2-4, with D perhaps matching TRBD1 (6 bases). The germline V and J ends were trimmed by 4 bases and 3 bases, with 16 bases remaining between them. The germline gives CDR1 SEHNR, CDR2 FQNEAQ (reference sequence). This CDR3 has 16 amino acids. The CDR3 is CASSSLQGFGKNIQYF. The CDR3 nucleotides read TGTGCCAGCAGCTCCCTCCAGGGGTTTGGCAAAAACATTCAGTACTTC.

CDR3 in DNA: TGTGCCAGCAGTTCCTACGGGACTCTCAAGGAGCAGTTCTTC. Translation: CASSSYGTLKEQFF. The rearrangement joins TRBV27 to TRBJ2-1; tentatively, D is TRBD2 (6 bases). The CDR3 consists of 14 residues. Trimming removed 4 bases from V and 10 bases from J, with 17 bases in between. Germline loops: CDR1 MNHEY, CDR2 SMNVEV (reference sequence).

This sequence joins TRBV4-1 and TRBJ1-5; 11 bases align to TRBD1. Germline-derived CDR1 and CDR2 are MGHRA and YSYEKL. The CDR3 totals 15 residues. The ends lost 1 base at V and 7 bases at J; junction bases unmatched: 3. The DNA for the CDR3 is TGCGCCAGCAGCCAAGTGGGGGACAGGGGGCAGCCCCAGCATTTT. Translation: CASSQVGDRGQPQHF.

This clonotype was detected a few times. The chain employs TRBV10-3 and TRBJ2-7; TRBD2 is a possible D gene (5 bases). The CDR3 covers 16 residues. With 0 bases removed from V and 0 bases from J, the gap between germline ends came to 12 bases. Germline V lookup: CDR1 ENHRY, CDR2 SYGVKD. The CDR3 DNA follows: TGTGCCATCAGTGAGTCGACGGGGTTAAGCTCCTACGAGCAGTACTTC. Its protein product is CAISESTGLSSYEQYF.

This clonotype was picked up a small number of times. As DNA, the CDR3 is TGCGCCAGCAGCCAAGAGTGGCAGACGAGCACAGATACGCAGTATTTT. This sequence encodes CASSQEWQTSTDTQYF. The genes are TRBV4-1 and TRBJ2-3, with unresolved D. The germline CDR1 and CDR2 sequences are MGHRA and YSYEKL. The CDR3 consists of 16 residues. The V end lost 0 bases, the J end lost 0 bases, and 10 bases lay between the germline ends.

The V call is TRBV27, the J call TRBJ2-4, with 7 positions matching TRBD2. Germline CDR1 reads MNHEY; CDR2 reads SMNVEV (reference sequence). This CDR3 has 15 residues. V shed 7 bases, J shed 3 bases, and the junction held 9 bases outside the gene matches. CDR3 in amino acids: CASMGGSYGKNIQYF. The CDR3 DNA reads TGTGCCAGCATGGGAGGGAGTTACGGCAAAAACATTCAGTACTTC.

The sample holds a few counts of this clonotype. This chain uses TRBV27 with TRBJ2-7; 7 nucleotides agree with TRBD2. The CDR3 spans 16 residues. The V gene end was trimmed by 5 bases and the J gene end by 3 bases; junction bases not matched to a gene: 13. Germline values: CDR1 MNHEY, CDR2 SMNVEV (reference sequence). CDR3 nucleotides: TGTGCCAGCAGTCTCCTCACTAGCGAGAGGGACTACGAGCAGTACTTC. Protein product: CASSLLTSERDYEQYF.

This chain connects TRBV29-1 to TRBJ1-2; D ambiguous. Germline loops: CDR1 SQVTM, CDR2 ANQGSEA. Between the trimmed V and J ends, which lost 7 bases and 1 base, there was a span of 13 bases. The length of the CDR3 is 13 residues. CDR3 DNA: TGCAGCGCCCAAACCAGCCGTAACTATGGCTACACCTTC. It translates to CSAQTSRNYGYTF. Looking up the rest from reference TRBV29-1 and TRBJ1-2 gives the full variable domain: SAVISQKPSRDICQRGTSLTIQCQVDSQVTMMFWYRQQPGQSLTLIATANQGSEATYESGFVIDKFPISRPNLTFSTLTVSNMSPEDSSIYLCSAQTSRNYGYTFGSGTRLTVV.

The J gene is TRBJ2-3, the V gene TRBV5-6; D tentatively fits TRBD1 or TRBD2 (5 bases each). The CDR3 totals 15 residues. V was trimmed by 4 bases and J by 4 bases, leaving 16 bases between them. Germline CDR1 reads SGHDT; CDR2 reads YYEEEE. CDR3 nucleotide sequence: TGTGCCAGCAGCCCCGAACTAGGGGCATCAGATACGCAGTATTTT. Translation: CASSPELGASDTQYF.

In its sample, this clonotype was seen a few times. V usage is TRBV3-1 and J usage is TRBJ2-1; perhaps D is TRBD1 or TRBD2 (5 bases each). From germline, CDR1 is LGHDT and CDR2 YNNKEL (reference sequence). The V end was cut by 0 bases, the J end by 3 bases, with 15 bases between. The CDR3 extends over 17 amino acids. For the CDR3, the DNA is TGTGCCAGCAGCCAAGATGTGAGGGGCCAGCTCTACAATGAGCAGTTCTTC. Amino acid sequence: CASSQDVRGQLYNEQFF.

The rearrangement joins TRBV10-3 to TRBJ2-1; tentatively, D is TRBD1 or TRBD2 (6 bases each). The ends were cut back, 2 bases at V and 4 bases at J, with 12 bases in the middle. Germline V lookup: CDR1 ENHRY, CDR2 SYGVKD. The CDR3 spans 15 residues. The DNA for the CDR3 is TGTGCCATCAGTGAGGGGGGGACACTTTACAATGAGCAGTTCTTC. Translating it yields CAISEGGTLYNEQFF.

This clonotype was detected many times. CDR3 nucleotide sequence: TGTGCCAGCAGCTTGCACACCGGGGAGCTGTTTTTT. Its translation is CASSLHTGELFF. The rearrangement links TRBV7-8 to TRBJ2-2, with D uncertain. Between the trimmed V and J ends, which lost 3 bases and 3 bases, there was a span of 2 bases. The CDR3 extends over 12 amino acids. From germline, CDR1 is SGHVS and CDR2 FQNEAQ.